This is a list of T cell receptor beta chains from one sample in a study of regulatory T cells in long-lasting Graves disease. TCRdb reprocessed the multiplex PCR reads via MiXCR and lists one record per CDR3 protein. The data contain a few hundred thousand distinct CDR3 sequences, roughly 13% of them singletons. The same sample was also used in a study of T cells in Graves' hyperthyroidism and ophthalmopathy.

This sample comprised peripheral blood mononuclear cells (PBMCs), obtained at new diagnosis, from a patient treated with antithyroid drugs. Receptors originate from a man aged 25-40 years with Graves disease. Both conserved end residues are part of each CDR3. Fields, in order: clone size, V gene, D gene, J gene, CDR3 protein, CDR3 DNA. D genes are given only for firm matches. A row's size may be missing; if present it is once, few, many or a size class.

few	TRBV6-1	-	TRBJ1-5	CASSVGTVNQPQHF	TGTGCCAGCAGTGTCGGGACGGTTAATCAGCCCCAGCATTTT
many	TRBV12-3/TRBV12-4	TRBD2	TRBJ2-3	CASTLGLADTDTQYF	TGTGCCAGCACCCTGGGACTAGCGGACACAGATACGCAGTATTTT
-	TRBV5-1	TRBD1	TRBJ2-7	CASSFRGQGAYEQYF	TGCGCCAGCAGCTTCCGGGGACAGGGGGCCTACGAGCAGTACTTC
-	TRBV9	-	TRBJ1-1	CASSPRTATEAFF	TGTGCCAGCAGCCCCAGGACAGCGACTGAAGCTTTCTTT
few	TRBV6-5	-	TRBJ1-1	CASSYSRWNTEAFF	TGTGCCAGCAGTTACTCGAGGTGGAACACTGAAGCTTTCTTT
many	TRBV12-3/TRBV12-4	TRBD1	TRBJ2-1	CASSFWQGAVNEQFF	TGTGCCAGCAGTTTTTGGCAGGGGGCAGTAAATGAGCAGTTCTTC
many	TRBV3-1	-	TRBJ1-1	CASSSRGRSTEAFF	TGTGCCAGCAGTAGCCGCGGGCGGAGCACTGAAGCTTTCTTT
-	TRBV29-1	-	TRBJ2-6	CSVCWAGANVLTF	TGCAGCGTTTGCTGGGCTGGGGCCAACGTCCTGACTTTC
-	TRBV12-3/TRBV12-4	-	TRBJ1-5	CASSPEGHANSNQPQHF	TGTGCCAGCAGCCCGGAAGGACACGCTAATAGCAATCAGCCCCAGCATTTT
many	TRBV10-3	-	TRBJ2-7	CAISGTSSEQYF	TGTGCCATCAGCGGGACCTCCTCCGAGCAGTACTTC
few	TRBV30	TRBD2	TRBJ2-3	CAWRRLAGDSTDTQYF	TGTGCCTGGAGACGGCTAGCGGGGGACAGCACAGATACGCAGTATTTT
many	TRBV11-2	-	TRBJ1-4	CASSLYRDGEKLFF	TGTGCCAGCAGCCTATACAGGGATGGAGAAAAACTGTTTTTT
few	TRBV20-1	-	TRBJ1-4	CSARSGGQDEKLFF	TGCAGTGCTAGATCCGGAGGCCAGGATGAAAAACTGTTTTTT
many	TRBV11-2	-	TRBJ1-1	CASSRDPNTEAFF	TGTGCCAGCAGTAGGGACCCGAACACTGAAGCTTTCTTT
-	TRBV19	-	TRBJ1-5	CASTGPYSNQPQHF	TGTGCCAGTACTGGGCCTTATAGCAATCAGCCCCAGCATTTT
few	TRBV15	TRBD1	TRBJ2-6	CATSIRQGPTIFGANVLTF	TGTGCCACCAGCATCAGACAGGGGCCCACCATTTTTGGGGCCAACGTCCTGACTTTC
-	TRBV29-1	-	TRBJ1-4	CSVITATNEKLFF	TGCAGCGTCATTACTGCAACTAATGAAAAACTGTTTTTT
-	TRBV5-5	-	TRBJ2-4	CASSLARGLIAKNIQYF	TGTGCCAGCAGCTTGGCCCGGGGCCTCATAGCCAAAAACATTCAGTACTTC
few	TRBV4-1	-	TRBJ1-3	CASSQGHRVSGNTIYF	TGCGCCAGCAGCCAAGGCCACAGGGTCTCTGGAAACACCATATATTTT
few	TRBV5-1	TRBD2	TRBJ2-2	CASSSGGAGAGELFF	TGCGCCAGCAGCTCCGGAGGGGCGGGAGCCGGGGAGCTGTTTTTT
-	TRBV20-1	-	TRBJ2-6	CSASKTGSSGANVLTF	TGCAGTGCTAGTAAGACTGGGAGCTCTGGGGCCAACGTCCTGACTTTC
many	TRBV19	-	TRBJ2-4	CASMDILAKNIQYF	TGTGCCAGTATGGACATTTTAGCCAAAAACATTCAGTACTTC
-	TRBV10-3	TRBD2	TRBJ2-1	CAISQSELARHQETQFF	TGTGCCATCAGCCAATCGGAACTAGCGCGACACCAAGAGACCCAGTTCTTC
-	TRBV20-1	TRBD2	TRBJ2-1	CSASGGLASDEQFF	TGCAGTGCTAGCGGGGGGTTAGCCTCCGATGAGCAGTTCTTC
few	TRBV10-1	TRBD2	TRBJ2-5	CARSERESQETQYF	TGCGCCCGATCCGAGCGGGAGAGCCAAGAGACCCAGTACTTC
many	TRBV20-1	TRBD2	TRBJ2-1	CSATSGLAAYNEQFF	TGCAGTGCTACGTCCGGACTAGCGGCGTACAATGAGCAGTTCTTC
many	TRBV12-3/TRBV12-4	-	TRBJ2-6	CASSREDSHSGANVLTF	TGTGCCAGCAGCCGCGAGGACAGTCACTCTGGGGCCAACGTCCTGACTTTC
many	TRBV11-2	-	TRBJ2-5	CASSLGSTQYF	TGTGCCAGCAGCTTAGGGTCGACCCAGTACTTC
-	TRBV20-1	TRBD1	TRBJ2-5	CSAREQGLRETQYF	TGCAGTGCTAGAGAACAGGGGTTAAGAGAGACCCAGTACTTC
many	TRBV7-2	TRBD2	TRBJ2-5	CASSPLWAGGGETQYF	TGTGCCAGCAGCCCCCTGTGGGCGGGGGGGGGAGAGACCCAGTACTTC
-	TRBV27	TRBD2	TRBJ2-1	CASRAGGGYNEQFF	TGTGCCAGCAGGGCGGGGGGGGGGTACAATGAGCAGTTCTTC
-	TRBV20-1	-	TRBJ2-5	CSASPLRGEGETQYF	TGCAGTGCTAGCCCCCTCAGGGGGGAAGGTGAGACCCAGTACTTC
many	TRBV7-8	-	TRBJ2-7	CASSSRAGSYEQYF	TGTGCCAGCAGCTCCCGGGCTGGCTCCTACGAGCAGTACTTC
few	TRBV29-1	-	TRBJ1-5	CSVRDTSLEPQHF	TGCAGCGTCCGGGACACTTCCTTGGAGCCCCAGCATTTT
many	TRBV13	TRBD2	TRBJ2-7	CASSLTGLAGVLEQYF	TGTGCCAGCAGCTTAACCGGACTAGCGGGAGTCCTCGAGCAGTACTTC
few	TRBV24-1	TRBD1	TRBJ2-1	CATSEAPGQAYNEQFF	TGTGCCACCAGTGAAGCCCCGGGACAGGCTTACAATGAGCAGTTCTTC
many	TRBV28	TRBD1	TRBJ2-7	CASTMVGTGSRGGQYF	TGTGCCAGCACCATGGTTGGGACAGGGAGTCGAGGAGGGCAGTACTTC
-	TRBV2	-	TRBJ1-5	CASSDGASGNQPQHF	TGTGCCAGCAGTGATGGGGCCTCGGGCAATCAGCCCCAGCATTTT
-	TRBV6-5	TRBD1	TRBJ2-5	CASSWGQGGGETQYF	TGTGCCAGCAGTTGGGGACAGGGTGGAGGAGAGACCCAGTACTTC
many	TRBV6-1	-	TRBJ1-5	CASTKGLSNQPQHF	TGTGCCAGCACCAAGGGACTTAGCAATCAGCCCCAGCATTTT
many	TRBV3-1	-	TRBJ2-7	CASSQLWGEQYF	TGTGCCAGCAGCCAGTTGTGGGGCGAGCAGTACTTC
-	TRBV4-1	-	TRBJ2-7	CASSQRTGTPLEGGSYEQYF	TGCGCCAGCAGCCAACGAACCGGGACACCACTAGAAGGGGGGTCTTACGAGCAGTACTTC
few	TRBV19	-	TRBJ1-1	CASSIGSSGNTEAFF	TGTGCCAGTAGTATAGGGTCCAGCGGGAACACTGAAGCTTTCTTT
many	TRBV6-1	-	TRBJ2-3	CASRPTRSTDTQYF	TGTGCCAGCAGGCCGACTAGAAGCACAGATACGCAGTATTTT
-	TRBV6-9	-	TRBJ1-3	CASSFGTGGNTIYF	TGTGCCAGCAGTTTTGGGACGGGAGGAAACACCATATATTTT
-	TRBV27	-	TRBJ1-5	CASSLGSGYSNQPQHF	TGTGCCAGCAGTTTAGGGAGCGGATATAGCAATCAGCCCCAGCATTTT
few	TRBV25-1	-	TRBJ1-6	CASSSNRAYNSPLHF	TGTGCCAGCAGTTCGAACAGGGCCTATAATTCACCCCTCCACTTT
-	TRBV5-6	-	TRBJ1-1	CASSAPGRISPEAFF	TGTGCCAGCAGCGCCCCGGGACGGATCTCCCCTGAAGCTTTCTTT
few	TRBV20-1	-	TRBJ1-2	CSAVRVFNYGYTF	TGCAGTGCGGTTCGGGTTTTCAACTATGGCTACACCTTC
-	TRBV4-2	TRBD2	TRBJ2-5	CASSQALAERLTQYF	TGTGCCAGCAGCCAAGCCCTAGCGGAACGGTTGACCCAGTACTTC